Detailed here is one T cell receptor beta chain. Trimming at V came to 8 bases and at J to 4 bases, leaving 7 bases not matched to a gene. Germline V gene lookup returns CDR1 SGHVS and CDR2 FNYEAQ. The CDR3 sequence is 13 residues long. This record comes from a study of CD8+CD57+ T cells in acquired aplastic anemia. Sequencing was done on patients that had shown CD8+CD57+ cell expansion by flow cytometry. Genomic DNA, serving as template, underwent TCR beta VDJ and CDR3 profiling. MiXCR, applied by TCRdb to the reads, yields one record per CDR3 protein. The data hold some 170,000 distinct CDR3 sequences, with around half observed a single time.

The rearrangement uses TRBV7-6 and TRBJ1-2, with 7 nucleotides matching TRBD1. The receptor's source is a human donor with aplastic anemia. The specimen was sorted CD4+, CD8+, or CD8+CD57+ T cells (not recorded which) from PBMCs. The CDR3 spells CASGGGAIYGYTF. The CDR3 region has the DNA TGTGCCAGCGGAGGGGGCGCAATCTATGGCTACACCTTC.